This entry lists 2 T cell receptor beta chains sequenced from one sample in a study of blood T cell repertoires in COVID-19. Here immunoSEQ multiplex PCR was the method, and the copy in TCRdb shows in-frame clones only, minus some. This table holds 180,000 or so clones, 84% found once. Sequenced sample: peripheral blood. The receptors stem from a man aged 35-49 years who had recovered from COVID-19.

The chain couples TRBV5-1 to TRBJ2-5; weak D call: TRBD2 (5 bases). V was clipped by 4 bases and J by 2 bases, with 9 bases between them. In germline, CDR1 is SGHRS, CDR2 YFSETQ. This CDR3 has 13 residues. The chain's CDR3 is CASSHGDQETQYF. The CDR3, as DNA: TGCGCCAGCAGCCACGGGGATCAAGAGACCCAGTACTTC.

The CDR3 nucleotides are TGCGCCAGCAGCCCAGCCAGGGACTATGGCTACACCTTC. As protein: CASSPARDYGYTF. The rearrangement joins TRBV4-1 to TRBJ1-2; perhaps TRBD1 as D (5 bases). This CDR3 is 13 amino acids long. V dropped 4 bases and J dropped 3 bases, with 9 bases sitting between them. Germline CDR1 reads MGHRA; CDR2 reads YSYEKL.